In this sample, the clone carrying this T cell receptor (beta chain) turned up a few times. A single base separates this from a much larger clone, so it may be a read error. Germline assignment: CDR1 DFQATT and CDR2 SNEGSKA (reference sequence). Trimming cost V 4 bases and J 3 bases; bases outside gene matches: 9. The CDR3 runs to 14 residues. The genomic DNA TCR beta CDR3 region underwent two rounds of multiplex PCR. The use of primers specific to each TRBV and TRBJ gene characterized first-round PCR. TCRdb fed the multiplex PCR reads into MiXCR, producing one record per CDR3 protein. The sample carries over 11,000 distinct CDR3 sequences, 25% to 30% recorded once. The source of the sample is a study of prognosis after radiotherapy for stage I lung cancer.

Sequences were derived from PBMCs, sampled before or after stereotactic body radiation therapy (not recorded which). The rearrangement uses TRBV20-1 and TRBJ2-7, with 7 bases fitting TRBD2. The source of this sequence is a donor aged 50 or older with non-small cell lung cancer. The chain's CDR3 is CSATRGVGVYEQYF. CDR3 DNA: TGCAGTGCTACCCGGGGGGTAGGGGTCTACGAGCAGTACTTC.